This TCR beta chain was obtained from a study of cytomegalovirus exposure and HLA in healthy donors (dated 2017 in TCRdb). Background for the entire study: An earlier analysis of 550 to 700 of the donors reported roughly 270 Gb of sequence data and roughly 100 million unique TCR beta sequences from roughly 200 million T cells. The T cell repertoires of several hundred subjects were profiled by immunosequencing and related to cytomegalovirus serostatus. HLA typing covered class I and class II loci at four-digit resolution. Several DR-DQ haplotypes were handled as single units for association and clustering because linkage in the cohort was strong. Genome-wide SNP genotypes for about 65% of the 666 donors were used in a later genetic analysis, which treated that subset as a discovery cohort. Every repertoire in the discovery cohort had been generated on one and the same sequencing platform. A later analysis re-examined previously published TCR beta repertoires from 500 to 700 donors and added high-resolution HLA genotyping to investigate patterns of TCR occurrence. Donor age, sex, ethnicity and CMV serostatus were compiled alongside the repertoire data. Besides the first cohort of roughly 660 subjects, a separate validation cohort made up of roughly 120 different subjects was used. Among the roughly 370 genotyped donors, approximately 77% belonged to the genetic ancestry cluster associated with self-reported Caucasian donors. High-throughput TCR immunosequencing, statistical association of individual TCRs with disease status, and machine learning were combined to predict cytomegalovirus infection status. The number of donors typed differed by locus, with 629-630 for A, B, C, DRB1 and DQB1, roughly 520 for DQA1, about 610 for DPA1, and 400 to 490 for DPB1. Rather than using new phenotypic data, the later analysis identified candidate immune exposures from TCR beta sequences and from how often those sequences occurred across donors. The study was designed to test whether signatures of past pathogen exposure could be identified by cataloging public T cell receptors. An early release that covered 500 to 800 HLA-typed donors contained about 290 gigabases of sequencing data and tens of millions of unique TCR sequences. On average, around 200,000 unique TCR beta nucleotide sequences were sequenced per donor among 398 genotyped donors of the cohort, with roughly 18% of those sequences being non-productive. An earlier analysis of 500 to 650 of the donors applied high-throughput TCR beta sequencing to assess whether each TCR beta V gene segment acted as functional or pseudogenic. Results and caveats for the whole study, not just this receptor: At a false discovery rate of 0.05, a later analysis linked under 20,000 TCR beta sequences to specific HLA alleles. Sequencing depth was assumed to be roughly uniform across donors in the presence/absence analyses, though that assumption may not hold. Most TCR sequences were observed very rarely across donors, whereas some public TCRs were present in many individuals. Strong co-occurrence of HLA alleles, especially DR and DQ, made assigning TCR associations to individual alleles difficult. HLA typing was unavailable for some donors at each locus, so association tests used only the typed subset. A later analysis found that HLA-associated TCR beta chains were more clonally expanded and had lower generation probabilities than equally common non-associated chains. CMV serostatus was the only immune exposure information available for the cohort. Some IMGT-functional V segments, including TRBV6-2 and TRBV6-3, could not be told apart with the 87-base-pair reads, so those segments were excluded. Over 15 rarely observed V segments, including chromosome 9 orphons, were excluded from the earlier analysis of a few hundred of the donors because counts were too low. According to a later analysis, most CMV-associated TCR beta chains appeared to be HLA-restricted, and the HLA associations seemed to be driven largely by CMV exposure. In both the original and validation cohorts, the classifier was reported to diagnose cytomegalovirus status with high specificity and sensitivity. In vitro tests confirmed that a few of the cytomegalovirus-associated TCR beta chains recognize cytomegalovirus antigens. In a later genetic analysis, a missense DCLRE1C variant was associated with V-gene and J-gene trimming of TCR beta chains, and the association was replicated in an independent cohort. A later analysis found that TCR association rates varied across HLA loci, with DRB1 alleles showing the most associated TCRs and HLA-C alleles the fewest. A later genetic analysis reported fewer N-insertions in productive TCRs among donors in an Asian-associated ancestry cluster than the roughly 640-donor mean. In an earlier analysis of 450 to 750 of the donors, most TCR beta V segments appeared in productive rearrangements about 87% or about 30% of the time, broadly matching IMGT annotations. The study gave a list of about 170 TCR beta chains associated with cytomegalovirus. A later analysis reported that several top co-occurrence clusters appeared linked to parvovirus B19, influenza, CMV and Epstein-Barr virus. A further reported finding was that TCR beta sequences accurately predicted the HLA-A and HLA-B alleles for most subjects in the first cohort. The authors suggested that the approach could potentially be generalized to other disease states and immunological phenotypes. A cluster of highly shared sequence variants was judged likely to represent a technical artifact of the sequencing pipeline. This cohort had only TCR beta chains sequenced, and the lack of alpha or paired-chain data limited which features could be detected. Linkage disequilibrium might explain the correlated functional status among segregating V segments, but an unknown experimental factor could not be ruled out.

Library preparation was by the immunoSEQ multiplex PCR assay. For the multiplex PCR, a mixture combining 60 forward primers for TCR Vbeta segments and 13 reverse primers for TCR Jbeta segments was used. The CDR3 region of rearranged TCR beta genes was amplified from genomic DNA by a multiplex PCR assay. Amplified TCR beta libraries were sequenced as 87-base-pair reads on the Illumina HiSeq System. Per the source publication's procedure: A later analysis tallied roughly 76 million unique TCR beta chains across the 666 repertoires, and approximately 9.9 million of those chains were shared by two or more donors. A nearest-neighbor algorithm error-corrected the raw reads and collapsed the reads into unique sequences, merging closely related sequences to remove PCR and sequencing errors. CDR3 sequences were aligned to IMGT reference sequences to assign V, D and J gene segments. Each retained sequence needed at least a six-nucleotide match to both a V gene segment and a J gene segment. Rearrangements were called productive when the CDR3 lacked stop codons and stayed in frame with V and J; all others were non-productive. Following IMGT convention, CDR3 was defined as the stretch from the second conserved V-encoded cysteine up to the conserved J-encoded phenylalanine. In an earlier analysis of just under 600 of the donors, sequences lacking an unambiguous match to a single V gene segment were excluded. An earlier analysis of 587 of the donors classified V segments as functional when productive rearrangements were above 56.7% and as segregating when the standard deviation between donors was above 5%. A statistical classification framework was built for diagnosing cytomegalovirus status from the catalog of TCR beta chain sequences. V and J gene assignment, in a later analysis, came from comparing TCR nucleotide sequences with IMGT/GENE-DB human TR gene sequences. The TCRdist pipeline was used in a later analysis to assign CDR3 sequences and most-parsimonious VDJ recombination scenarios. In a later analysis, each TCR beta chain was defined by its CDR3 amino acid sequence together with its V-gene family, and reads without a unique V-gene family were excluded. A later analysis removed 550 to 700 highly shared, low-generation-probability nucleotide sequences to deal with suspected cross-contamination and a sequencing artifact. A later analysis calculated a clonal expansion index for each public chain from normalized within-repertoire ranks of inferred template counts. A later analysis computed generation probabilities with a VDJ recombination model fitted to out-of-frame rearrangements, and checked the results against IGoR. Hypergeometric tests were used in a later analysis to score TCR-TCR, TCR-HLA and TCR-CMV co-occurrence, with a repertoire-size bias correction applied to the TCR pairs. False discovery rates were estimated in a later analysis by permuting HLA or CMV assignments 20 times. In a later analysis, co-occurring TCRs were grouped with DBSCAN, and TCRdist sequence similarity was added when clustering was performed within HLA-allele-positive subsets. For co-occurrence clustering, repertoires with fewer than 30,000 or more than 120,000 public chains were excluded, along with a handful of repertoires with anomalous nucleotide sharing. In its TCRdb copy, this immuneACCESS table keeps in-frame sequences only and misses some clones. Where compared with another copy, unresolved V genes explain less than half of these, and the others have no known cause. V and J calls and clone size are copied from that table; D and trimming were computed from the DNA. The sample has over 100,000 clones on record, around three quarters of them singletons. The biggest ten clones account for under 3% of the sample.

Notes on this clone: Its antigen remains undetermined. It has no much larger one-base neighbor in the sample; base qualities were not kept.

V is shortened by 2 bases, J by 3 bases, and the region joining them spans 8 bases. The germline V gene provides CDR1 SGHDT and CDR2 YYEEEE. Counted from cysteine to phenylalanine, this CDR3 has 13 amino acids. Just the 39-base CDR3 DNA is kept, in frame starting at base 1. The cohort consisted of 650 to 850 healthy bone marrow donors. At the time of sampling, all cohort members were nominally healthy, though unrecorded immune exposures were likely present. The donor was CMV seropositive and was included in the group of 250 to 350 seropositive cohort members. Every donor gave a peripheral blood sample, and the peripheral blood mononuclear cells from that sample were used for TCR beta sequencing. Genomic DNA extraction from the blood cell samples was performed with the Qiagen DNeasy Blood Extraction Kit.

The V and J genes are TRBV5-6 and TRBJ1-1; a confident D gene designation cannot be given. This clonotype was obtained from a woman aged 18-29 years in good health and CMV-seropositive. The sample consisted of PBMCs. The nucleotides are TGTGCCAGCAGCTTCGACGGGGACACTGAAGCTTTCTTT. Its product reads: CASSFDGDTEAFF.